This section outlines one TCR beta chain sequence together with its context. Only in-frame clones appear in the TCRdb table, and some are missing; sequencing was by immunoSEQ multiplex PCR. Of 2 million or so clones in the sample, roughly 94% were seen once. These data are taken from a study of shared clonotypes between healthy human individuals. Germline CDR1 GTSNPN, CDR2 SVGIG (reference sequence). The CDR3 has 16 amino acids. The junction had 10 bases not matched to a gene; V was cut back by 2 bases and J by 3 bases. Sequencing was done on a sample of naive CD4+ T cells sorted from blood. As to subset: CD45RA+ positively selected. The receptor was isolated from a man between 18 and 29 years old in good health. V usage is TRBV30 and J usage is TRBJ2-7; 10 positions agree with TRBD1. The CDR3 DNA is TGTGCCTGGAGTATGATCTCTCGGGACAGGGGCTACGAGCAGTACTTC. It codes for CAWSMISRDRGYEQYF.